The clone carrying this T cell receptor (beta chain) has a handful of counts. Its antigen is not known. At one end the junction does not follow the germline gene, possibly because of a read error. These data are taken from a study of T-cell memory formation after mild COVID-19. General study findings and limits: Contracting CD8+ clones were enriched in EMRA, CD4+ mainly in CM and EM.

After 5'RACE with constant-segment primers, TCR alpha and TCR beta cDNA libraries carrying sample barcodes and UMIs were obtained. TCRdb ran MiXCR on the 5' RACE reads and lists one entry per CDR3 protein. The profile covers hundreds of thousands of distinct CDR3 sequences, with about 23% appearing a single time and around 12% taken by the ten largest. Germline V gene data show CDR1 as SEHNR and CDR2 as FQNEAQ (reference sequence). This CDR3 is 13 amino acids long. The sequence was collected from an adult woman who had mild COVID-19 (a few samples of this study predate the infection). Cell type and time point are not known. The J gene is TRBJ2-3, the V gene TRBV7-9, with D hard to call. Sequences were obtained from PBMCs or a T cell subset sorted from them (not recorded which). The CDR3 DNA follows: TGTGCCAGCAGCTTAAGCTTCACATATACGCAGTATTTT. Translated, it gives CASSLSFTYTQYF.